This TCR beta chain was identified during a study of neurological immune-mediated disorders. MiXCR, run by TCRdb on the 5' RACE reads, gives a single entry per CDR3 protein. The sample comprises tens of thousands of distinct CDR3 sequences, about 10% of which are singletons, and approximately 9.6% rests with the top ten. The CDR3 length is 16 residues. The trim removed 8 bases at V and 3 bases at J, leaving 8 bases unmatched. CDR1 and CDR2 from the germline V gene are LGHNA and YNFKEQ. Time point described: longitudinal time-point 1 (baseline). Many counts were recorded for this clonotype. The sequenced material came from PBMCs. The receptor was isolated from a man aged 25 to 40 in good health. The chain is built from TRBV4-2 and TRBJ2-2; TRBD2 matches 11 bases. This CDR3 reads CASALLLAGDTGELFF. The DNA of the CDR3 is TGTGCCAGCGCCCTATTACTAGCGGGAGACACCGGGGAGCTGTTTTTT.